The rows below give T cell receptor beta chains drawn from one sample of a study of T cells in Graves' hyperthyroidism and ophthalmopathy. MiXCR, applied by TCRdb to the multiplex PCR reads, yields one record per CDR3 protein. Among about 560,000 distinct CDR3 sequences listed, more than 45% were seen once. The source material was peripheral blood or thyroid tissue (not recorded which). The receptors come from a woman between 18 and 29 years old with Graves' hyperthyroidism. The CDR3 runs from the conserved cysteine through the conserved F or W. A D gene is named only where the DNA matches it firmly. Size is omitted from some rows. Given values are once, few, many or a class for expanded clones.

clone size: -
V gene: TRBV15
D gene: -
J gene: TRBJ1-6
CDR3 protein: CATKDLGGSYNSPLHF
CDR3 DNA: TGTGCCACCAAGGACCTTGGTGGCTCCTATAATTCACCCCTCCACTTT

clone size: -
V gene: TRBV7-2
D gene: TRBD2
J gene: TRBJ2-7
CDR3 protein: CASSIGGRRDEQYF
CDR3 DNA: TGTGCCAGCAGCATAGGCGGGAGGAGAGACGAGCAGTACTTC

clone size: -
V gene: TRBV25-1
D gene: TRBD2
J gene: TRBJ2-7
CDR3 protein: CASSQDPTSGYEQYF
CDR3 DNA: TGTGCCAGCAGCCAAGATCCGACTAGCGGTTACGAGCAGTACTTC

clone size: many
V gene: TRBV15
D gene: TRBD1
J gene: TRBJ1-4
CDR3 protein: CATSRAGGREKLFF
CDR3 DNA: TGTGCCACCAGCAGAGCAGGGGGCAGGGAAAAACTGTTTTTT

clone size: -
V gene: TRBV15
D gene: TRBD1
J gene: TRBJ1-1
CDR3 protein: CATKQGAQNTEAFF
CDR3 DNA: TGTGCCACGAAACAGGGGGCGCAGAACACTGAAGCTTTCTTT

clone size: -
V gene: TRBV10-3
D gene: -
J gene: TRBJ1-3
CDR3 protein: CATRTEQGNTIYF
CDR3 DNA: TGTGCCACCCGGACAGAACAAGGAAACACCATATATTTT

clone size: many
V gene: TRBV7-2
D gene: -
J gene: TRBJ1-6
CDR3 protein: CASSLNNSPLHF
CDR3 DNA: TGTGCCAGCAGCCTAAATAATTCACCCCTCCACTTT

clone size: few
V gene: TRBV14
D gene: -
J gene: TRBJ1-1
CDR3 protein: CASSQNRVTEAFF
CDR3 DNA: TGTGCCAGCAGCCAAAACAGGGTCACTGAAGCTTTCTTT

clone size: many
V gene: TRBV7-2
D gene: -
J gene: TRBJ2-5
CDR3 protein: CASSVGRGGETQYF
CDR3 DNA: TGTGCCAGCAGCGTCGGCAGGGGTGGGGAGACCCAGTACTTC

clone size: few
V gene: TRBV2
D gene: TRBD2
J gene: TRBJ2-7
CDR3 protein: CASRGTSGSASYEQYF
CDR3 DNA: TGTGCCAGCAGGGGGACTAGCGGGAGCGCTTCCTACGAGCAGTACTTC

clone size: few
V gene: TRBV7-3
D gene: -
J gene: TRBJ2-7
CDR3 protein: CASSPGGVGTYEQYF
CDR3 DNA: TGTGCCAGCAGCCCCGGGGGTGTCGGGACCTACGAGCAGTACTTC

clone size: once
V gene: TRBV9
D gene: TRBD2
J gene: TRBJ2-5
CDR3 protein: CASSQDYRTSDKETQYF
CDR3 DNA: TGTGCCAGCAGCCAAGATTACAGGACTAGCGACAAAGAGACCCAGTACTTC

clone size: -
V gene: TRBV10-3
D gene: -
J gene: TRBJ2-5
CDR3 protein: CASSRGTFGRETQYF
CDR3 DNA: TGTGCCAGCAGCCGTGGGACATTTGGGAGAGAGACCCAGTACTTC

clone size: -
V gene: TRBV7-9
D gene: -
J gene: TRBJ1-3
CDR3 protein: CASSPIQSFSGNTIYF
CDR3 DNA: TGTGCCAGCAGCCCGATACAGTCCTTCTCTGGAAACACCATATATTTT

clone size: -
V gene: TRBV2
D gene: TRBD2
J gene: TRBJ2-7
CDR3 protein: CASSQAGLAGFVEQYF
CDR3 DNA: TGTGCCAGCAGTCAAGCCGGGCTAGCGGGATTTGTCGAGCAGTACTTC

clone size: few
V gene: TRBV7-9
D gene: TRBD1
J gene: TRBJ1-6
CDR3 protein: CASSLDFRDRERSPLHF
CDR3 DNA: TGTGCCAGCAGCTTGGATTTCCGGGACAGGGAACGGTCACCCCTCCACTTT

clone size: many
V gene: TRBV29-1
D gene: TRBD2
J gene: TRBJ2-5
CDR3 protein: CSHGAGDVKTQYF
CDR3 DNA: TGCAGCCATGGAGCGGGAGATGTAAAGACCCAGTACTTC

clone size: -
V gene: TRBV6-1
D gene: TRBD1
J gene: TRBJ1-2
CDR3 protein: CASRRQGVGYTF
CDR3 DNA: TGTGCCAGCAGGAGACAGGGGGTTGGCTACACCTTC

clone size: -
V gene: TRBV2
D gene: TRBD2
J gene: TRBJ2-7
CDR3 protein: CASSYSGTRSYEQYF
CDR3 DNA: TGTGCCAGCAGTTATTCCGGGACTAGAAGTTACGAGCAGTACTTC

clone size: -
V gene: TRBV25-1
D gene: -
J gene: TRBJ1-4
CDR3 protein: CASSRQINEKLFF
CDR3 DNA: TGTGCCAGCAGTCGACAGATTAATGAAAAACTGTTTTTT

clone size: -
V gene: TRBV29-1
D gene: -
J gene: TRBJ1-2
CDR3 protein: CSRGQNYGYTF
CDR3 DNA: TGCAGCAGAGGACAGAACTATGGCTACACCTTC

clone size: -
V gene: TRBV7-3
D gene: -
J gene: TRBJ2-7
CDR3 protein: CASSPAGGTHEQYF
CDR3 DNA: TGTGCCAGCAGCCCAGCCGGAGGGACTCACGAGCAGTACTTC

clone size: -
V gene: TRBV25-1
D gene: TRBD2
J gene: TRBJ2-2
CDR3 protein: CASSFLAGVTGELFF
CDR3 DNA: TGTGCCAGCAGTTTCCTAGCGGGAGTCACCGGGGAGCTGTTTTTT

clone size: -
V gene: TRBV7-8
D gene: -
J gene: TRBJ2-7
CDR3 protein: CASSGPLWEQYF
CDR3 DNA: TGTGCCAGCAGCGGACCGCTTTGGGAGCAGTACTTC

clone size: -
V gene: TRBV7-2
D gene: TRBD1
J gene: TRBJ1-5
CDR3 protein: CASSYYRGDGNQPQHF
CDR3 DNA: TGTGCCAGCAGCTACTACAGGGGGGATGGCAATCAGCCCCAGCATTTT

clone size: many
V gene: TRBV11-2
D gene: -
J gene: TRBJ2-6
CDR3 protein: CASGTTRSGANVLTF
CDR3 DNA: TGTGCCAGCGGAACGACACGATCTGGGGCCAACGTCCTGACTTTC

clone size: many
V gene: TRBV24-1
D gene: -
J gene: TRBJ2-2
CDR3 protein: CATSIETANTGELFF
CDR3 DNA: TGTGCCACCAGTATCGAGACAGCCAACACCGGGGAGCTGTTTTTT

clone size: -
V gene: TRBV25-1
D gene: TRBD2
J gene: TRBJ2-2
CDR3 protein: CASQREEYTGELFF
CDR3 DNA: TGTGCCAGCCAGCGGGAGGAATACACCGGGGAGCTGTTTTTT

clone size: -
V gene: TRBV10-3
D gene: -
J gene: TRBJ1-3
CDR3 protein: CAISDSWDGYTIYF
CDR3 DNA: TGTGCCATCAGTGACAGTTGGGATGGCTACACCATATATTTT

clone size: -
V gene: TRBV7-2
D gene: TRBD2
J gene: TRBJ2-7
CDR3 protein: CASSQAPGLGLSYEQYF
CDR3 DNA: TGCGCCAGCAGCCAAGCACCGGGACTAGGGTTATCGTACGAGCAGTACTTC

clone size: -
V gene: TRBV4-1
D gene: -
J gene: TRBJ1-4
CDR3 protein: CASSQAPGIGKLFF
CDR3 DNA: TGCGCCAGCAGCCAAGCGCCAGGGATAGGTAAACTGTTTTTT

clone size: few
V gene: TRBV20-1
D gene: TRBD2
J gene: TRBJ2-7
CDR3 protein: CSARGLAGDYEQYF
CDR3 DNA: TGCAGTGCTAGGGGTCTAGCGGGAGACTACGAGCAGTACTTC

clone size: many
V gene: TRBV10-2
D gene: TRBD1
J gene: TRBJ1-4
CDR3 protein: CASSDRDRGQLFF
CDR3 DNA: TGCGCCAGCAGTGACCGCGACAGGGGCCAACTGTTTTTT

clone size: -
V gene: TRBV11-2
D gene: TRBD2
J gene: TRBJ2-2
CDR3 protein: CASGWTKAGDTGELFF
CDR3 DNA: TGTGCCAGCGGTTGGACTAAAGCGGGGGACACCGGGGAGCTGTTTTTT

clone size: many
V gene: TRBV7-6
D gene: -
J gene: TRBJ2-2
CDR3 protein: CASSLEGPGELFF
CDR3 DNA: TGTGCCAGCAGCTTAGAGGGGCCCGGGGAGCTGTTTTTT

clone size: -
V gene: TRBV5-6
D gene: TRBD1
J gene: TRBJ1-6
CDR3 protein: CASSLNRGLSPLHF
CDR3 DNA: TGTGCCAGCAGCTTAAACAGGGGGCTGTCACCCCTCCACTTT

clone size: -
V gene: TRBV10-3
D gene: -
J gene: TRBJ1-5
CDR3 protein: CAIRAGSHQPQHF
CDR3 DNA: TGTGCCATCAGGGCGGGGAGTCATCAGCCCCAGCATTTT

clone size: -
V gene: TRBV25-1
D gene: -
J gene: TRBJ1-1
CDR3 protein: CASDPALGNTEAFF
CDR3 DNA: TGTGCCAGCGACCCGGCCCTAGGGAACACTGAAGCTTTCTTT

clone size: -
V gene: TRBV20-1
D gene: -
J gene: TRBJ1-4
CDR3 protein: CSATGLPQREKLFF
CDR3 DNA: TGCAGTGCTACCGGGCTCCCCCAGCGGGAAAAACTGTTTTTT

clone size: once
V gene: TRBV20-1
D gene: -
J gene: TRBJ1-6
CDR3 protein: CSARALGGQRNQPLHF
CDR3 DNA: TGCAGTGCTAGAGCTCTTGGGGGACAACGCAATCAGCCCCTCCACTTT

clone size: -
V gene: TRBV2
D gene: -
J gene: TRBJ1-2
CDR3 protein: CASRAPTAYGYTF
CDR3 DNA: TGTGCCAGCAGAGCCCCGACAGCCTATGGCTACACCTTC

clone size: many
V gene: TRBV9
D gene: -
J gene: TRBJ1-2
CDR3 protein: CASMGLGGYGYTF
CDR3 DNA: TGTGCCAGCATGGGACTGGGCGGCTATGGCTACACCTTC

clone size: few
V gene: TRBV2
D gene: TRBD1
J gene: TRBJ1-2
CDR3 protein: CASSLIGTGGGYTF
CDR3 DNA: TGTGCCAGCAGTTTAATCGGGACAGGGGGAGGCTACACCTTC

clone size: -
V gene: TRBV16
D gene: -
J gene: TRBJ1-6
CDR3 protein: CASSQSTYNSPLHF
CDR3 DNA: TGTGCCAGCAGCCAGAGTACCTATAATTCACCCCTCCACTTT

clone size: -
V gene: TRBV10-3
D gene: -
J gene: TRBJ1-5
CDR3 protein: CAIQGQPQHF
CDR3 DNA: TGTGCCATCCAGGGACAGCCCCAGCATTTT